Each of the 20 T cell receptor beta chains below was sequenced from the same sample in a study of T cell clonotyping in hematopoietic cell transplantation. Profiled with immunoSEQ multiplex PCR; TCRdb holds only in-frame clones, not every one. Found here are some 1,100 clones, roughly 92% of them singletons; the top ten hold less than 4.5%. The source was PBMCs, collected 180 days after allogeneic stem cell transplant. The source is a male patient in his fifties who had an allogeneic stem cell transplant from a related donor, so T cells may come from the graft donor. Some clones in this sample may be carry-over from other donors' samples.

The V call is TRBV5-1, the J call TRBJ1-3, with D perhaps TRBD1 (5 bases). The CDR3 is 17 residues long. Germline V gene sequence: CDR1 SGHRS, CDR2 YFSETQ. V shed 0 bases and J shed 4 bases, with 17 bases lying between them. In DNA form, the CDR3 reads TGCGCCAGCAGCTTGGGGTCAAGGCAGGGTACCGGAAACACCATATATTTT. This codes for CASSLGSRQGTGNTIYF.

This clone was picked up one time. The V call is TRBV4-3, the J call TRBJ2-1, with D maybe TRBD2 (6 bases). The germline gives CDR1 LGHNA, CDR2 YSLEER. The length of the CDR3 is 17 residues. V was clipped by 4 bases and J by 3 bases, with 19 bases between them. The CDR3 DNA sequence: TGCGCCAGCAGCCTCTTAGCGGAATATAGCGACTACAATGAGCAGTTCTTC. Translating gives CASSLLAEYSDYNEQFF.

A single count supports this clone. The chain recombines TRBV7-2 with TRBJ2-3; 8 positions agree with TRBD1. Germline V gene lookup returns CDR1 SGHTA and CDR2 FQGNSA. The trim removed 4 bases at V and 7 bases at J, leaving 7 bases unmatched. The CDR3 is 14 residues long. CDR3 sequence reads: CASSSSRTGNTQYF. The CDR3 nucleotides are TGTGCCAGCAGCTCGTCCCGGACAGGGAATACGCAGTATTTT.

The chain is built from TRBV5-1 and TRBJ1-4; TRBD1 matches 7 bases. V was pared by 4 bases and J by 8 bases, with 17 bases of the junction left unmatched. From germline, CDR1 is SGHRS and CDR2 YFSETQ. The CDR3 has 17 amino acids. The CDR3 here is CASSTGTDIGAREKLFF. As DNA, the CDR3 is TGCGCCAGCAGCACGGGGACAGATATAGGGGCGAGGGAAAAACTGTTTTTT.

The V and J genes are TRBV7-2 and TRBJ2-3; D gene uncertain. Germline-derived CDR1 and CDR2 are SGHTA and FQGNSA. Between the trimmed V and J ends, which lost 4 bases and 5 bases, there was a span of 10 bases. There are 13 residues in the CDR3. For the CDR3, the DNA is TGTGCCAGCAGCTCCGTGCCAAGAGATACGCAGTATTTT. Its translation is CASSSVPRDTQYF.

As DNA, the CDR3 is TGTGCCAGCAGCCCGCAAGGACAGGCCTTGAACACTGAAGCTTTCTTT. This codes for CASSPQGQALNTEAFF. V and J are TRBV11-2 and TRBJ1-1, with 7 bases fitting TRBD1. Germline lookup yields CDR1 SGHAT and CDR2 FQNNGV. This CDR3 contains 16 residues. With V trimmed by 5 bases and J by 0 bases, 9 bases remained unmatched.

The rearrangement links TRBV7-2 to TRBJ2-7; D tentatively reads TRBD1 or TRBD2 (5 bases each). The CDR3 is 18 residues long. Germline CDR1 and CDR2: SGHTA and FQGNSA. V was trimmed by 5 bases and J by 3 bases, leaving 26 bases between them. The CDR3 sequence is CASSGPADGYGAFYEQYF. The DNA of the CDR3 is TGTGCCAGCAGCGGACCGGCAGACGGATACGGGGCTTTCTACGAGCAGTACTTC.

The gene calls are TRBV29-1 and TRBJ2-5; D might be TRBD1 or TRBD2, each matching 5 bases. CDR1 is SQVTM, CDR2 ANQGSEA, per germline. There are 11 residues in the CDR3. Trimming cost V 4 bases and J 7 bases, with 10 bases left between them. The CDR3 coding sequence is TGCAGCGTTGGGGATGGGGGGACCCAGTACTTC. This translates into CSVGDGGTQYF.

This chain uses TRBV7-2 with TRBJ1-2; perhaps TRBD1 as D (6 bases). The CDR3 has 15 amino acids. Germline values: CDR1 SGHTA, CDR2 FQGNSA. Trimming removed 2 bases from V and 10 bases from J, with 20 bases in between. CDR3 DNA sequence: TGTGCCAGCAGCTTATTAGCGGCAGGGGAGTTTTCCTACACCTTC. It codes for CASSLLAAGEFSYTF.

This clone has only one observation. This chain's CDR3 is CASSTTHRVDYGYTF. CDR3 in DNA: TGTGCCAGCAGCACGACCCACAGGGTTGACTATGGCTACACCTTC. The chain couples TRBV5-6 to TRBJ1-2, with D possibly matching TRBD1 (6 bases). Trimming pared 4 bases from V and 3 bases from J, leaving 16 bases between. Germline V gene sequence: CDR1 SGHDT, CDR2 YYEEEE. This CDR3 spans 15 amino acids.

The J gene is TRBJ1-1, the V gene TRBV10-3; 7 bases fit TRBD1. This CDR3 is 15 amino acids long. Germline trimming cut 0 bases from V and 6 bases from J; bases unmatched to any gene: 7. The germline V gene has CDR1 ENHRY and CDR2 SYGVKD. The CDR3 nucleotides are TGTGCCATCAGTGAGTCGACAGGGAATGTGGCTGAAGCTTTCTTT. Translation gives CAISESTGNVAEAFF.

In this sample, this clone turned up a few times. V and J are TRBV27 and TRBJ2-2, with 9 bases that match TRBD2. Unmatched junction bases numbered 18, after V lost 5 bases and J lost 8 bases. This CDR3 spans 18 amino acids. Germline values: CDR1 MNHEY, CDR2 SMNVEV (reference sequence). The CDR3 DNA is TGTGCCAGCAGTCCCCAGGCAGTGGCGGGAGGGCGGTCAGGGGAGCTGTTTTTT. Encoded protein: CASSPQAVAGGRSGELFF.

This chain joins TRBV7-2 and TRBJ1-2; the match to TRBD1 covers 8 bases. CDR3 length: 17 residues. Germline CDR1 and CDR2: SGHTA and FQGNSA. With 5 bases clipped from V and 1 base from J, the junction kept 12 bases outside the gene matches. The CDR3 protein is CASSPDRGHTFNYGYTF. CDR3 sequence (DNA): TGTGCCAGCAGCCCAGACAGGGGCCATACCTTTAACTATGGCTACACCTTC.

The chain employs TRBV25-1 and TRBJ1-1; D is unclear. The CDR3 loop spans 13 amino acids. The V and J ends lost 5 bases and 4 bases respectively, with 11 bases between them. Germline CDR1 reads MGHDK; CDR2 reads SYGVNS. The CDR3 region is CASSISTATEAFF. The CDR3 region has the DNA TGTGCCAGCAGTATTAGCACCGCCACTGAAGCTTTCTTT.

The chain has TRBV7-3 and TRBJ2-1, with D hard to call. The germline V and J ends were trimmed by 4 bases and 5 bases, with 9 bases remaining between them. The germline V gene has CDR1 SGHTA and CDR2 FQGTGA. The CDR3 extends over 13 amino acids. CDR3 nucleotide sequence: TGTGCCAGCAGCTCTAGTGCCAACAATGAGCAGTTCTTC. Translating gives CASSSSANNEQFF.

The V gene is TRBV7-9, the J gene TRBJ1-6; D is unclear. The length of the CDR3 is 14 residues. Trimming took off 1 base at V and 6 bases at J, with 7 bases between the two ends. The V gene's germline CDR1 is SEHNR and CDR2 FQNEAQ (reference sequence). The CDR3 here is CASSLGQINSPLHF. The CDR3 coding sequence is TGTGCCAGCAGCTTAGGTCAGATTAATTCACCCCTCCACTTT.

CDR3 amino acids: CASSQDRGAGGGTDTQYF. CDR3 nucleotides: TGTGCCAGCAGCCAAGATCGGGGAGCGGGAGGCGGCACAGATACGCAGTATTTT. The V gene is TRBV14, the J gene TRBJ2-3; 9 nucleotides agree with TRBD2. CDR3 size: 18 residues. The V and J ends lost 0 bases and 1 base, in that order; junction bases with no gene match: 8. Germline assignment: CDR1 SGHDN and CDR2 FVKESK.

This clone was found once. The V call is TRBV4-2, the J call TRBJ2-7, with D possibly TRBD1 on 6 matching bases. Trimming stripped 0 bases from V and 1 base from J, with 10 bases between. This CDR3 region has 15 residues. The V gene's germline CDR1 is LGHNA and CDR2 YNFKEQ. CDR3 bases: TGTGCCAGCAGCCAAGAACCAGGGGCTTCCTACGAGCAGTACTTC. It is translated as CASSQEPGASYEQYF.

The rearrangement joins TRBV5-1 to TRBJ2-3; TRBD1 might be the D (6 bases). The CDR3 has 13 residues. Germline loops: CDR1 SGHRS, CDR2 YFSETQ. The ends were cut back, 0 bases at V and 5 bases at J, with 7 bases in the middle. DNA of the CDR3: TGCGCCAGCAGCTTGGCCAGGGGAGATACGCAGTATTTT. It encodes CASSLARGDTQYF.

This CDR3 is CASSLRQGAISGIAYEQYF. The CDR3 region has the DNA TGTGCCAGCAGCTTAAGGCAGGGGGCTATTAGCGGGATCGCCTACGAGCAGTACTTC. This sequence joins TRBV7-2 and TRBJ2-7; D assignment may be TRBD1 or TRBD2 (8 bases each). The V gene lost 2 bases and the J gene lost 2 bases, with 25 bases spanning the gap. The germline V gene encodes CDR1 SGHTA and CDR2 FQGNSA. CDR3 length equals 19 residues.